This passage covers 3 T cell receptor beta chains from one sample sequenced in a study of cytomegalovirus exposure and HLA in healthy donors. The PCR made use of 60 Vbeta and 13 Jbeta primers. Profiled with immunoSEQ multiplex PCR; TCRdb holds only in-frame clones, not every one. The top ten hold roughly 6% of the sample, which has fewer than 250,000 clones, about 80% seen once. Sequenced material: PBMCs. Receptors originate from a man aged 40-50 years in good health and CMV-seropositive.

J is TRBJ2-1 and V is TRBV6-6; 7 nucleotides align to TRBD2. From germline, CDR1 is MNHNY and CDR2 SVGAGI (reference sequence). Trimming at V came to 0 bases and at J to 2 bases, leaving 4 bases not matched to a gene. The CDR3 runs to 16 residues. CDR3 nucleotides: TGTGCCAGCAGTTACTCGGCGGGACTAACCTACAATGAGCAGTTCTTC. Translated, it gives CASSYSAGLTYNEQFF.

This chain joins TRBV7-8 and TRBJ1-1; D is unclear. The CDR3 has 16 residues. Deletions cut 5 bases from V and 2 bases from J, with 18 bases between. CDR1 and CDR2 (germline): SGHVS, FQNEAQ. The CDR3 bases are TGTGCCAGCAGCCCCCGCAGTAGGAGGGAAAACACTGAAGCTTTCTTT. It codes for CASSPRSRRENTEAFF.

This rearrangement joins TRBV19 to TRBJ1-4, with 7 positions matching TRBD1. This CDR3 has 15 amino acids. CDR1 and CDR2 from the germline V gene are LNHDA and SQIVND (reference sequence). Trimming at V came to 4 bases and at J to 7 bases, leaving 9 bases not matched to a gene. The CDR3 reads CASSSSRDSSEKLFF. The CDR3 DNA follows: TGTGCCAGTAGTAGCTCCCGGGACAGCTCTGAAAAACTGTTTTTT.